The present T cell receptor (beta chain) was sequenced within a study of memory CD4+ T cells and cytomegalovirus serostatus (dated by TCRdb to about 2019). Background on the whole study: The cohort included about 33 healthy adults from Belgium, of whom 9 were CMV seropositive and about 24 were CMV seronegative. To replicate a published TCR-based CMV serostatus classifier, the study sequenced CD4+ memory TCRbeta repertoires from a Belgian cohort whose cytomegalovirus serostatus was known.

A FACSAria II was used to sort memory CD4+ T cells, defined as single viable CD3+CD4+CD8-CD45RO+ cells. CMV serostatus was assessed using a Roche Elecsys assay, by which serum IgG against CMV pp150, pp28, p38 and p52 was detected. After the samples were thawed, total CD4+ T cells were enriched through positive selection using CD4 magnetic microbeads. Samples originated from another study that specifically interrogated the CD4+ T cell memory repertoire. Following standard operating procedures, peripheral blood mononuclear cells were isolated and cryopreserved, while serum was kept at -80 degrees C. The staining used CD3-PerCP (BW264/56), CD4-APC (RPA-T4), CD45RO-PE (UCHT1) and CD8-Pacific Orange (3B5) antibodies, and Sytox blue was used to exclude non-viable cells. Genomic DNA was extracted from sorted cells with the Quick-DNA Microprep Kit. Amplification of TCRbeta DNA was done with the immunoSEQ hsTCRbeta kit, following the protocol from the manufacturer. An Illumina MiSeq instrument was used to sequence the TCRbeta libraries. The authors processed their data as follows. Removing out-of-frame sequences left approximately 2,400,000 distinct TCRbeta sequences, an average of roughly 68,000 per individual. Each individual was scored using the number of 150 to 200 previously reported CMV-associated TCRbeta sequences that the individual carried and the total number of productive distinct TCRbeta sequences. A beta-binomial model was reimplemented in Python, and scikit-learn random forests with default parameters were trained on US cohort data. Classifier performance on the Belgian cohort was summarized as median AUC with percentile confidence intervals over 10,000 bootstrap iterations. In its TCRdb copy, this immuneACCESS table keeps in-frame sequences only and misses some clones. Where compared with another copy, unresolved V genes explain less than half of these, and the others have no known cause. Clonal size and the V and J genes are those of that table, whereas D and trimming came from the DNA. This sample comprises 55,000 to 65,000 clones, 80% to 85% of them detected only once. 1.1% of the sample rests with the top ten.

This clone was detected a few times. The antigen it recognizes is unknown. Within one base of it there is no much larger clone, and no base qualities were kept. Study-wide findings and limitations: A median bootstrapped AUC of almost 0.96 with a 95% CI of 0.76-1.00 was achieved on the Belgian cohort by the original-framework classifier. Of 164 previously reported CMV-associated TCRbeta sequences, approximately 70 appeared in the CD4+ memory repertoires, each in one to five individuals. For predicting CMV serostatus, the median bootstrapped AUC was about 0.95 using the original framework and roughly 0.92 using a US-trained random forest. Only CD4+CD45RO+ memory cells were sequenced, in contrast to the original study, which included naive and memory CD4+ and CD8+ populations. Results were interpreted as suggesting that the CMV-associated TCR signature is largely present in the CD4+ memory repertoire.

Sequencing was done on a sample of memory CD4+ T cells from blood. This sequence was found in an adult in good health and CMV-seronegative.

The CDR3 protein sequence reads: CATSREIRTSGISGEQYF. The DNA sequence is TGTGCCACCAGCAGAGAAATTCGGACTAGCGGCATTTCGGGCGAGCAGTACTTC. The chain employs TRBV15 and TRBJ2-7; 10 bases in the middle match TRBD2. Ends trimmed: V by 0 bases, J by 6 bases; bases unmatched to a gene: 14. From the cysteine through the phenylalanine, the CDR3 covers 18 amino acids. The only DNA kept is the CDR3, 54 bases in frame from the first base. CDR1 and CDR2 are drawn from the germline V gene (reference sequence): LNHNV, YYDKDF. Reference TRBV15 and TRBJ2-7 genes cover what lies past the CDR3, so the full variable domain is DAMVIQNPRYQVTQFGKPVTLSCSQTLNHNVMYWYQQKSSQAPKLLFHYYDKDFNNEADTPDNFQSRRPNTSFCFLDIRSPGLGDTAMYLCATSREIRTSGISGEQYFGPGTRLTVT.